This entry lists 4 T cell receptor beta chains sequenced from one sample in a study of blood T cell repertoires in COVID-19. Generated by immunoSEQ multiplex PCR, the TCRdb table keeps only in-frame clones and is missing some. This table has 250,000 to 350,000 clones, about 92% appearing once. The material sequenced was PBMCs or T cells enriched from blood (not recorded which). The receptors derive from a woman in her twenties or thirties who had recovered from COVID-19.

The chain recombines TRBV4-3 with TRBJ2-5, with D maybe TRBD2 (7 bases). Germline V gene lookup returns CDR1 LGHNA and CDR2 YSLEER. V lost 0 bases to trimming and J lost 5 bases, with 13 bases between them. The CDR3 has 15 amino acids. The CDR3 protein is CASSQDPRGAETQYF. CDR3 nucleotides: TGCGCCAGCAGCCAAGATCCCCGGGGGGCGGAGACCCAGTACTTC.

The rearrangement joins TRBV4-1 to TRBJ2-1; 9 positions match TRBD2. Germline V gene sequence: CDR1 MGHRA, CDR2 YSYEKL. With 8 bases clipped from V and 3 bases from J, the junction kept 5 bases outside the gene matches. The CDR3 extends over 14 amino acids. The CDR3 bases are TGCGCCAGCGAGGCGGGGGGGTACTACAATGAGCAGTTCTTC. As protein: CASEAGGYYNEQFF.

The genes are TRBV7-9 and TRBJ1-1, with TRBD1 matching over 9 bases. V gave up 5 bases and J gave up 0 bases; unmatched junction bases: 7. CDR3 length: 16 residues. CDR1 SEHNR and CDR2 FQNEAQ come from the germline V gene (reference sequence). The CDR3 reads CASSRGDRVMNTEAFF. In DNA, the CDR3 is TGTGCCAGCAGCCGTGGGGACAGGGTCATGAACACTGAAGCTTTCTTT.

CDR3 in DNA: TGTGCCAGCAGTTACTCGGGGGGATTGGGTTCACCCCTCCACTTT. Translation gives CASSYSGGLGSPLHF. The V gene is TRBV6-5, the J gene TRBJ1-6, with D possibly being TRBD1 (5 bases). The V gene's germline CDR1 is MNHEY and CDR2 SVGAGI. CDR3 length equals 15 residues. V shed 0 bases and J shed 9 bases, with 12 bases lying between them.